This T cell receptor beta chain was captured by sequencing in a study of T cells after yellow fever vaccination. V lost 1 base and J lost 4, with 9 bases in between. CDR1 is LGHNA and CDR2 is YSLEER in the germline V gene. The CDR3 runs to 14 residues. They built TCR cDNA with 5'RACE template switching, a step that put in a universal primer site and UMIs. TCRdb recomputed calls from the 5' RACE reads with MiXCR, one row per CDR3 protein. This repertoire shows roughly 340,000 distinct CDR3 sequences, approximately 4% found once; its top ten account for 24%. As concerns this clonotype: Its antigen remains unidentified.

Study conclusions and caveats: From the bulk population, abundant clonotypes could contaminate and appear within FACS-sorted repertoires.

The genes are TRBV4-3 and TRBJ2-3, with D perhaps matching TRBD1 or TRBD2 (5 bases each). This specimen was PBMCs, taken 5 days after the yellow fever booster vaccination. The clonotype was recovered from a man in his late teens or twenties who received the YFV17D yellow fever vaccine. CDR3 protein: CASSQGRDPDTQYF. The DNA for the CDR3 is TGCGCCAGCAGCCAAGGCCGGGACCCAGATACGCAGTATTTT.